This T cell receptor beta chain was documented in a study of human T cells and chemical hapten exposure. Study-level information: Reading of the patch tests, which applied 0.01% DPC to the upper back, occurred at 6 days. There were per-sample TCR yield variations, arising mainly from small pooled library volume differences.

TCRdb re-analysed the RACE reads in MiXCR, keeping a single row per CDR3 protein. The sample yields around 110,000 distinct CDR3 sequences, around 11% seen once. Germline lookup yields CDR1 DFQATT and CDR2 SNEGSKA (reference sequence). V was clipped by 6 bases and J by 2 bases, with 12 bases between them. This CDR3 is built from 13 residues. Time point specified: patch test 3, about 24 weeks after DPC sensitization. The treatment here: therapeutic diphenylcyclopropenone sensitization with weekly scalp DPC. Blood was collected ahead of every patch test applied. This clonotype was seen ten or more times.

The source was whole blood, collected in connection with sensitization to the hapten diphenylcyclopropenone (DPC). The chain employs TRBV20-1 and TRBJ2-3; D gene ambiguous. This clonotype originated in a woman aged 45-65 years with alopecia areata. Some clones in this sample may be carry-over from other donors' samples. CDR3 in DNA: TGCAGTGCCGCGTCTAGGGTCACAGATACGCAGTATTTT. Protein: CSAASRVTDTQYF.